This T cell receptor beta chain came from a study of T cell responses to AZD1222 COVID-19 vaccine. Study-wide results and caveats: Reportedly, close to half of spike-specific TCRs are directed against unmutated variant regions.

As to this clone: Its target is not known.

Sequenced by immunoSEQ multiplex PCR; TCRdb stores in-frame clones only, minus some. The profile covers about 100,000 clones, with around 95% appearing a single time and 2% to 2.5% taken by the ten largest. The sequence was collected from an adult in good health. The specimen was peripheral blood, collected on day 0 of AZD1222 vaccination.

Here the CDR3 DNA reads TGTGCCAGCAGCTTTCTGGGTCTTTCCTCTGGAAACACCATATATTTT. It specifies CASSFLGLSSGNTIYF. The gene calls are TRBV11-2 and TRBJ1-3, with D unclear. The CDR3 is 16 residues long. V was clipped by 3 bases and J by 0 bases, with 12 bases between them. Germline-derived CDR1 and CDR2 are SGHAT and FQNNGV. Drawing the rest from reference TRBV11-2 and TRBJ1-3, the complete variable domain is EAGVAQSPRYKIIEKRQSVAFWCNPISGHATLYWYQQILGQGPKLLIQFQNNGVVDDSQLPKDRFSAERLKGVDSTLKIQPAKLEDSAVYLCASSFLGLSSGNTIYFGEGSWLTVV.